Sequencing of this TCR beta chain was carried out in a study of CD8 T cells in ankylosing spondylitis. V shed 4 bases and J shed 6 bases, with 13 bases lying between them. The CDR3 consists of 14 residues. Germline assignment: CDR1 MDHEN and CDR2 SYDVKM. With molecular barcodes, quantitative 5'-RACE was used to make the TCR beta libraries. In TCRdb, the 5' RACE reads were re-called with MiXCR into one record per CDR3 protein. The data contain about 800,000 distinct CDR3 sequences, about an eighth of them seen just once; the ten biggest clones take up just over 0.5%. Study-level results: Some motif variants were previously reported in reactive arthritis synovial fluid and blood. Clones tied to disease were said to be significantly enriched in matched ankylosing spondylitis synovial fluid. A motif in TCR beta, a set of several highly homologous variants, appeared characteristic of ankylosing spondylitis blood. Disease-associated clonotypes exhibited CD8+ identity and were relatively infrequent in peripheral blood.

The table lists this clonotype with many counts. Its specificity is not known. The receptor's source is a male donor with ankylosing spondylitis. The gene calls are TRBV28 and TRBJ2-1, with D hard to call. The specimen sequenced was blood, either unsorted or a sorted T cell fraction (not recorded which). The CDR3 reads CASSYPGRSNEQFF. The CDR3 DNA reads TGTGCCAGCAGTTACCCCGGCAGAAGCAATGAGCAGTTCTTC.